This T cell receptor (beta chain) emerged from a study of blood T cells in healthy people across ages. A second PCR of 7 to 11 cycles used a sample-barcoded 5' primer and a J-beta primer mix. TCRdb analysed the 5' RACE reads with MiXCR anew, one entry per CDR3 protein. Altogether about 780,000 distinct CDR3 sequences are present, about 46% being singletons, with the ten largest covering 15% to 20%. V dropped 0 bases and J dropped 0; count of bases not matched to a gene: 6. Germline CDR1 reads SGHKS; CDR2 reads YYEKEE (reference sequence). CDR3 length equals 18 residues. This clonotype was seen only a few times.

The chain carries TRBV5-5 and TRBJ2-1; 10 nucleotides agree with TRBD2. The specimen sequenced was blood. This sequence originates from a man older than 75 in good health. This CDR3 reads CASSLVVASGSSYNEQFF. The CDR3 DNA reads TGTGCCAGCAGCTTGGTTGTCGCTAGCGGGAGCTCCTACAATGAGCAGTTCTTC. The full variable domain, rest sourced from reference TRBV5-5 and TRBJ2-1, is DAGVTQSPTHLIKTRGQQVTLRCSPISGHKSVSWYQQVLGQGPQFIFQYYEKEERGRGNFPDRFSARQFPNYSSELNVNALLLGDSALYLCASSLVVASGSSYNEQFFGPGTRLTVL.